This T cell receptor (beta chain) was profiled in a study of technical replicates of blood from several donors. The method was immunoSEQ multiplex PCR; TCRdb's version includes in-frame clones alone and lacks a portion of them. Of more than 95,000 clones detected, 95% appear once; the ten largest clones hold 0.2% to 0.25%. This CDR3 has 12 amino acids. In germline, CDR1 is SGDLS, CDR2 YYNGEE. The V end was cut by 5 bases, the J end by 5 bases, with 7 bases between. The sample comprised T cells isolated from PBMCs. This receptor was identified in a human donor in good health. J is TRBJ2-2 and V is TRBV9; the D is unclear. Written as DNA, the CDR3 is TGTGCCAGCAGGCGAGATACCGGGGAGCTGTTTTTT. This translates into CASRRDTGELFF.